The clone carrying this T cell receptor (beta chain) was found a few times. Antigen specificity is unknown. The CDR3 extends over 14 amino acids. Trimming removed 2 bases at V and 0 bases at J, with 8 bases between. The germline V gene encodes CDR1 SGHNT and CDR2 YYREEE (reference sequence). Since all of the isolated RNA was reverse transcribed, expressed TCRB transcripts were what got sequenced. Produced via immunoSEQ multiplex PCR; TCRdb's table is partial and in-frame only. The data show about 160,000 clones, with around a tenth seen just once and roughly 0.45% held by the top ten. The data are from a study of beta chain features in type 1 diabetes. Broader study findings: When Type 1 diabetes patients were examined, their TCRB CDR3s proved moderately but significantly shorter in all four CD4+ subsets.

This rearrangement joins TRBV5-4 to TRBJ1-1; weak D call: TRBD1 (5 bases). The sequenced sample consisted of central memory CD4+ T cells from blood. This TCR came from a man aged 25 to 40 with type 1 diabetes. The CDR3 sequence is CASSFRGMNTEAFF. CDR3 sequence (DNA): TGTGCCAGCAGCTTTCGGGGGATGAACACTGAAGCTTTCTTT.